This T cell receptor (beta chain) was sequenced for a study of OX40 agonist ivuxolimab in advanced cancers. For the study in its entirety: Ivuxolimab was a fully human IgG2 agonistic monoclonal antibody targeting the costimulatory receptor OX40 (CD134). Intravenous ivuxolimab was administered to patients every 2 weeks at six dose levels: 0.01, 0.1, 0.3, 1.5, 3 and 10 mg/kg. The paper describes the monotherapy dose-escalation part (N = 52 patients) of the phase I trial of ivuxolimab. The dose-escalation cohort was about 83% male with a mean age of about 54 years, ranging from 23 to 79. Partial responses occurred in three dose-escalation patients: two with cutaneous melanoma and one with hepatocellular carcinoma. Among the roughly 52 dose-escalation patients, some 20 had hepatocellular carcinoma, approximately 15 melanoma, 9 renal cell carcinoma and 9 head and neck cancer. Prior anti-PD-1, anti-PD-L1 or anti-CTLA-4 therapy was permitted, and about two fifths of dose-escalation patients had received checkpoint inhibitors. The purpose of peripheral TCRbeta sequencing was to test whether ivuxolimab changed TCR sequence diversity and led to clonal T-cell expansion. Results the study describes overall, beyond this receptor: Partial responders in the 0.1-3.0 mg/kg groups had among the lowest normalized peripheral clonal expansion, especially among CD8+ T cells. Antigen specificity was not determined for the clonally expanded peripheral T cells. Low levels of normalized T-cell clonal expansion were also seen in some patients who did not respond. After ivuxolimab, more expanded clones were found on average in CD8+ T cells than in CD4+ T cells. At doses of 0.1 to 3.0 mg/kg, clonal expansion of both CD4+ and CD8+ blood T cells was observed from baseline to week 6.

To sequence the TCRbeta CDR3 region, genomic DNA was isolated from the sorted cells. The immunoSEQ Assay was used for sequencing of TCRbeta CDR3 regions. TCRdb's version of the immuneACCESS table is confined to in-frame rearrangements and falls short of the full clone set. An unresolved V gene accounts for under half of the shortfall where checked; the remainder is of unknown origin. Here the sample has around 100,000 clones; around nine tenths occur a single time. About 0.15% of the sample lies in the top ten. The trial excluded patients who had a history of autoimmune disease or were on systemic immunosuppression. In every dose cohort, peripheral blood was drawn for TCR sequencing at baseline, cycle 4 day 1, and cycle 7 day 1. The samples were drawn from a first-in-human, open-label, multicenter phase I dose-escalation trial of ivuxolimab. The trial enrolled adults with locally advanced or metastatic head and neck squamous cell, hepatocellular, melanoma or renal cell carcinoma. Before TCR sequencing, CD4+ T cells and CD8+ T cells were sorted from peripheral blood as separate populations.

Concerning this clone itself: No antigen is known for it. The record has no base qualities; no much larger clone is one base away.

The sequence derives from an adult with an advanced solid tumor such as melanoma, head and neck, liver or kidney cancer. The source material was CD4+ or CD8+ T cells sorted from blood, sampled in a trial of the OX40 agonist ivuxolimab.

The nucleotides read TGTGCCAGCAGTGAAGCGCGGCAGGTTAGCAATCAGCCCCAGCATTTT. Translated, it gives CASSEARQVSNQPQHF. The chain couples TRBV6-1 to TRBJ1-5; the D gene cannot be resolved reliably. Its CDR3 holds 16 amino acids, cysteine through phenylalanine. Only the CDR3 DNA is retained, 48 bases long and in frame from the first base. V loses 0 bases, J loses 0 bases, and the germline ends lie 9 bases apart. CDR1 and CDR2, looked up from the germline V gene, are MNHNS and SASEGT.